This T cell receptor (beta chain) was captured by sequencing in a study of patients and donors after allogeneic stem cell transplantation. TCRdb passed the RT-PCR reads through MiXCR, listing each CDR3 protein once. Among approximately 200,000 distinct CDR3 sequences listed, around two fifths were seen once. V was clipped by 6 bases and J by 5 bases, with 21 bases between them. Germline CDR1 LGHNA, CDR2 YNFKEQ. CDR3 length: 16 amino acids. This receptor was obtained from a human donor who was either an allogeneic HSCT recipient or a stem cell or donor lymphocyte infusion donor (not recorded which). It is not recorded whose cells these are; they may come from a transplant donor. Sequencing was carried out using blood, either unsorted or a sorted T cell fraction (not recorded which). The V gene is TRBV4-2, the J gene TRBJ2-3; either TRBD1 or TRBD2 may fit D (5 bases each). The CDR3 loop reads CASSRRGGLGVDTQYF. The CDR3 region has the DNA TGTGCCAGCAGTCGAAGGGGCGGGTTGGGCGTAGATACGCAGTATTTT.